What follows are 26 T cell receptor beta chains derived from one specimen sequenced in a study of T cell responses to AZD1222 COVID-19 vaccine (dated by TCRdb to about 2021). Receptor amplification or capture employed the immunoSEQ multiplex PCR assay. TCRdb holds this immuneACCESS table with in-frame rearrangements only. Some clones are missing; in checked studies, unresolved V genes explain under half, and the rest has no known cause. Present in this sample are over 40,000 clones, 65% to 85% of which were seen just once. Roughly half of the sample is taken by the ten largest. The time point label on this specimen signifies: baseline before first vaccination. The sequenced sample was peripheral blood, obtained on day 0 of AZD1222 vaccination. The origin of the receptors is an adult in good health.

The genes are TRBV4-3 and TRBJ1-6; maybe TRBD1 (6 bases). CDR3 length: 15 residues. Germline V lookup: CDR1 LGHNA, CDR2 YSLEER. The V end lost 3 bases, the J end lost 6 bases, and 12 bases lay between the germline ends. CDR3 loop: CASSQHRDGNSPLHF. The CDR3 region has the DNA TGCGCCAGCAGCCAGCACAGGGATGGTAATTCACCCCTCCACTTT.

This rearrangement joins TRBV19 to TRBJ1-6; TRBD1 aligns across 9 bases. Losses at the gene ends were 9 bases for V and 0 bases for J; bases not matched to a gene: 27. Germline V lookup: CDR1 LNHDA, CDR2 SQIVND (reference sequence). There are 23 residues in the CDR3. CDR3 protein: CASYATTPGKGDRGSSYNSPLHF. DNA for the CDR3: TGTGCCAGCTATGCCACCACCCCCGGTAAAGGCGACAGGGGGAGCTCCTATAATTCACCCCTCCACTTT.

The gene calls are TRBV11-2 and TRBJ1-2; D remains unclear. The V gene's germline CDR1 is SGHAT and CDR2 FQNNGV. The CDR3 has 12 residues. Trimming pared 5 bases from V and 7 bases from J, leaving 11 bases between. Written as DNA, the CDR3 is TGTGCCAGCAGCGGTCTCTATGCTGGCTACACCTTC. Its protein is CASSGLYAGYTF.

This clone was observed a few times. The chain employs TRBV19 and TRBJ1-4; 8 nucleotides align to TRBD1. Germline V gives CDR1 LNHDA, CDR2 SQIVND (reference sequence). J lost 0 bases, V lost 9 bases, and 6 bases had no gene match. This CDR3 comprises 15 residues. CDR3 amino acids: CASSDRDSTNEKLFF. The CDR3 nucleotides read TGTGCCAGCTCGGACAGGGACTCAACTAATGAAAAACTGTTTTTT. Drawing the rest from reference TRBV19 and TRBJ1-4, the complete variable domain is DGGITQSPKYLFRKEGQNVTLSCEQNLNHDAMYWYRQDPGQGLRLIYYSQIVNDFQKGDIAEGYSVSREKKESFPLTVTSAQKNPTAFYLCASSDRDSTNEKLFFGSGTQLSVL.

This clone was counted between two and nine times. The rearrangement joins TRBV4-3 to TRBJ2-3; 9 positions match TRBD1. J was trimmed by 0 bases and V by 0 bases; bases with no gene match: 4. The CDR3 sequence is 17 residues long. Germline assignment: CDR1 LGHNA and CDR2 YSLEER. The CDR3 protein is CASSQDLQGASTDTQYF. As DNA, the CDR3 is TGCGCCAGCAGCCAAGATCTACAGGGGGCAAGCACAGATACGCAGTATTTT.

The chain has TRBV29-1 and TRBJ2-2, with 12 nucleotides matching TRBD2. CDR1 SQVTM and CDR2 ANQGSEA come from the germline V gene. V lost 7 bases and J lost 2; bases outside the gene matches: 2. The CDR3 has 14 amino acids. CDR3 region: CSASGRENTGELFF. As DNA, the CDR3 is TGCAGCGCTAGCGGGAGGGAAAACACCGGGGAGCTGTTTTTT.

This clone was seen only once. This CDR3 is CSVEDWGDEQFF. The CDR3 DNA is TGCAGCGTTGAAGATTGGGGCGATGAGCAGTTCTTC. The chain couples TRBV29-1 to TRBJ2-1; TRBD1 might be the D (5 bases). V lost 0 bases to trimming and J lost 8 bases, with 8 bases between them. Germline CDR1 reads SQVTM; CDR2 reads ANQGSEA. The CDR3 runs 12 residues.

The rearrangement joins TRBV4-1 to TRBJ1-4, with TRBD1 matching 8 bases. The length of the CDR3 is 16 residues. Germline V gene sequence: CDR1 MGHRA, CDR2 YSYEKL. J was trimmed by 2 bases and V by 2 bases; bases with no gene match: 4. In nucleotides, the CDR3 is TGCGCCAGCAGCCAAACAGGGGGATCGACTAATGAAAAACTGTTTTTT. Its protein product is CASSQTGGSTNEKLFF.

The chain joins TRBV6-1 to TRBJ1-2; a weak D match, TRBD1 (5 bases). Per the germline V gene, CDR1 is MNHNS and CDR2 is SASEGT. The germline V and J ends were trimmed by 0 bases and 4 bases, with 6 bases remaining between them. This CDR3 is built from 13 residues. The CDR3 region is CASSEAGGYGYTF. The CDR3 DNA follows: TGTGCCAGCAGTGAAGCGGGGGGCTATGGCTACACCTTC.

This CDR3 reads CTSSRRDRGLPPYEQYF. CDR3 in DNA: TGCACCAGCAGCCGCCGGGACAGAGGCCTACCTCCCTACGAGCAGTACTTC. The rearrangement joins TRBV1 to TRBJ2-7; the table calls TRBD1, which could not be checked here. TRBV1 is an annotated pseudogene. The CDR3 consists of 17 residues.

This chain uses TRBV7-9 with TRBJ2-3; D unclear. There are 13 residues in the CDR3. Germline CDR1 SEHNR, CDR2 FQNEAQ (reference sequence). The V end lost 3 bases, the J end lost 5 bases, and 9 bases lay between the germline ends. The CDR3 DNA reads TGTGCCAGCAGCTTGCCCCTGGGAGATACGCAGTATTTT. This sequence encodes CASSLPLGDTQYF. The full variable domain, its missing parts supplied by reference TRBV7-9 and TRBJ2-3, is DTGVSQNPRHKITKRGQNVTFRCDPISEHNRLYWYRQTLGQGPEFLTYFQNEAQLEKSRLLSDRFSAERPKGSFSTLEIQRTEQGDSAMYLCASSLPLGDTQYFGPGTRLTVL.

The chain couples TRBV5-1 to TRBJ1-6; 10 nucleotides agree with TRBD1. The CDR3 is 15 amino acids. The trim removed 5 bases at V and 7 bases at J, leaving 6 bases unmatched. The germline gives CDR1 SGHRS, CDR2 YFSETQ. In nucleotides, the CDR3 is TGCGCCAGCAGTTCCGGGACAGGGGCCAATTCACCCCTCCACTTT. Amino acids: CASSSGTGANSPLHF.

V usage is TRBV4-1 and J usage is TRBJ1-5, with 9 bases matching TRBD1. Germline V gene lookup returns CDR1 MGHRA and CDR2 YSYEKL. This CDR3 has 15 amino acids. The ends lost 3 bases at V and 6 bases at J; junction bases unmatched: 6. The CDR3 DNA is TGCGCCAGCAGCCATTCTACAGGGGGCTTTCAGCCCCAGCATTTT. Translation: CASSHSTGGFQPQHF.

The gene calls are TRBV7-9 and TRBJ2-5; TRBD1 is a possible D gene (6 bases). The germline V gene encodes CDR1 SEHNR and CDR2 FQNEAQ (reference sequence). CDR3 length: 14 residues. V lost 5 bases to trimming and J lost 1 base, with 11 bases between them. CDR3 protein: CASSRQDSQETQYF. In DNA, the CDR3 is TGTGCCAGCAGCCGACAGGACAGCCAAGAGACCCAGTACTTC.

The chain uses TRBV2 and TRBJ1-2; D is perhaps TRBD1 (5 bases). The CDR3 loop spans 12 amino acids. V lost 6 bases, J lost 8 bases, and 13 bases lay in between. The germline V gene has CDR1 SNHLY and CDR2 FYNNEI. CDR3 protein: CASRAGTSGYTF. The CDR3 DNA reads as TGTGCCAGCAGGGCAGGGACGAGCGGCTACACCTTC.

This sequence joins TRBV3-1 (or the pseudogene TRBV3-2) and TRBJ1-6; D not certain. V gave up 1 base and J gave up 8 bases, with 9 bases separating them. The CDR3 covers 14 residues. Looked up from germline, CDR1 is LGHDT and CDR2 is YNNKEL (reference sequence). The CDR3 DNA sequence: TGTGCCAGCAGCCAAGTGGGCAGCTATTCACCCCTCCACTTT. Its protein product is CASSQVGSYSPLHF.

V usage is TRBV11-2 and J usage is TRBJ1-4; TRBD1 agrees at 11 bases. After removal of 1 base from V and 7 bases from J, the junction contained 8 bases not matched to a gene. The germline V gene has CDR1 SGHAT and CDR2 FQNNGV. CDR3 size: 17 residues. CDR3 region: CASSLGGWTGGGEKLFF. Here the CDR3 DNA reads TGTGCCAGCAGCTTAGGCGGATGGACAGGGGGCGGTGAAAAACTGTTTTTT.

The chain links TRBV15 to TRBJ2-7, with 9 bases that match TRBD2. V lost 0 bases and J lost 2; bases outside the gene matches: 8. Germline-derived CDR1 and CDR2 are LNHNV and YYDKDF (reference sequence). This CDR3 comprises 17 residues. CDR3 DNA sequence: TGTGCCACCAGCAGAGAAACGGCGGCTAGCGGGGCCTACGAGCAGTACTTC. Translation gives CATSRETAASGAYEQYF.

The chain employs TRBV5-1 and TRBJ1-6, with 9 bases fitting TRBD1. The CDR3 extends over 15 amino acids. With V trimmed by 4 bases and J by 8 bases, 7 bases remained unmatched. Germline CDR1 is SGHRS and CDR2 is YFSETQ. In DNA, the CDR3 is TGCGCCAGCAGCCAGGGACAGGGTCTGGATTCACCCCTCCACTTT. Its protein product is CASSQGQGLDSPLHF.

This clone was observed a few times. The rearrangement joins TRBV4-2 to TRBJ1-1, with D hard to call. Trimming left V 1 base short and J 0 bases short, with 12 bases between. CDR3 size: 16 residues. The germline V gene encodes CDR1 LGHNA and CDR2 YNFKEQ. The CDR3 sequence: CASSQARGIVNTEAFF. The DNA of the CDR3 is TGTGCCAGCAGCCAAGCGCGGGGAATCGTGAACACTGAAGCTTTCTTT.

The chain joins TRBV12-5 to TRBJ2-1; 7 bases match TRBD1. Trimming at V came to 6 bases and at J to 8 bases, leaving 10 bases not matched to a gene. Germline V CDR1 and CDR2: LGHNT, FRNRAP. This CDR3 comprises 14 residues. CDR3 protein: CASGGQDSLDEQFF. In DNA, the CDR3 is TGTGCTAGTGGAGGACAGGACTCTCTGGATGAGCAGTTCTTC.

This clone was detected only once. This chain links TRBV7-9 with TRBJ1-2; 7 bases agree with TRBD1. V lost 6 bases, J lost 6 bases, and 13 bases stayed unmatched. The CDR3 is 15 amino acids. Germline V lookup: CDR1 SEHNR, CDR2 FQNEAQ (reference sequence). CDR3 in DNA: TGTGCCAGCAGTCCCCCAAACAGGGGTTGGAATGGCTACACCTTC. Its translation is CASSPPNRGWNGYTF.

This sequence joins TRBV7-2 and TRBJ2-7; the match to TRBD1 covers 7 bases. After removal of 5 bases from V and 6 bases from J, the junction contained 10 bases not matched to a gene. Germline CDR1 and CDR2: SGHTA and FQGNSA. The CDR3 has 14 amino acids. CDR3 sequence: CASSEGQRDREQYF. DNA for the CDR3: TGTGCCAGCAGCGAGGGACAGAGGGATCGCGAGCAGTACTTC.

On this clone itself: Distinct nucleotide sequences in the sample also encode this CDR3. The CDR3 nucleotides read TGTGCCAGCAGCTTAGTAATGGGCGTAGTGAACACTGAAGCTTTCTTT. Translating it yields CASSLVMGVVNTEAFF. This rearrangement joins TRBV11-2 to TRBJ1-1, with no clear D. V lost 1 base, J lost 0 bases, and 12 bases lay in between. The length of the CDR3 is 16 residues. Per germline, CDR1 SGHAT and CDR2 FQNNGV. The full variable domain, with the rest looked up from reference TRBV11-2 and TRBJ1-1, is EAGVAQSPRYKIIEKRQSVAFWCNPISGHATLYWYQQILGQGPKLLIQFQNNGVVDDSQLPKDRFSAERLKGVDSTLKIQPAKLEDSAVYLCASSLVMGVVNTEAFFGQGTRLTVV.

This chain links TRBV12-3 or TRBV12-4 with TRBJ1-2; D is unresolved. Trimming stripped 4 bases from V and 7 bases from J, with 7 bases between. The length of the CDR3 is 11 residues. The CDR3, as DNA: TGTGCCAGCAGTTCGGGGAGTGGCTACACCTTC. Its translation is CASSSGSGYTF.

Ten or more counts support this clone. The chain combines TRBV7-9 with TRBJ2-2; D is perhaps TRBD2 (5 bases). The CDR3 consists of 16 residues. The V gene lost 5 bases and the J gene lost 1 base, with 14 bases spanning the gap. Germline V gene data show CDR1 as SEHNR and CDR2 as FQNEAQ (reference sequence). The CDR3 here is CASSPSSSGNTGELFF. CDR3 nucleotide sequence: TGTGCCAGCAGCCCCAGCAGCAGCGGGAACACCGGGGAGCTGTTTTTT.